One T cell receptor beta chain is described in this entry. CDR3 size: 15 residues. Trimming took off 3 bases at V and 10 bases at J, with 21 bases between the two ends. The germline V gene has CDR1 LGHNA and CDR2 YSLEER. The data derive from a study of blood T cell repertoires in COVID-19. The wider study: Samples came from the United States, Italy and Spain, spanning acute and convalescent COVID-19. Sources were T cells, B-cell-depleted T cells, or PBMCs; the material itself was cDNA or gDNA.

Per the original data handling: Researchers report that nucleated cell counts were estimated from reference gene primer amplification. TCRdb's table, derived via immunoSEQ multiplex PCR, lists solely in-frame clones and lacks some. That table gives V, J and clone size, and the DNA gave D and trimming. Found here are about 180,000 clones, nearly 90% of them singletons; the top ten hold about 1.9%. The source material was peripheral blood. The sequence was collected from a man aged 18 to 30 who had recovered from COVID-19. V gene TRBV4-3 combines with J gene TRBJ1-1, with a possible D match to TRBD1 (5 bases). This CDR3 is CASSQDSDPGRGAFF. The CDR3 nucleotides read TGCGCCAGCAGCCAGGATTCCGATCCAGGGCGGGGAGCTTTCTTT.